The 24 T cell receptor beta chains reported below all come from one sample, sequenced in a study of shared clonotypes between healthy human individuals. Using immunoSEQ multiplex PCR, the repertoire was profiled, and TCRdb retains in-frame clones only, with some absent. The sample lists a few million clones; over 85% were seen once. The source material was naive CD4+ T cells from PBMCs. Subset denoted: CD45RA+ positively selected. All receptors derive from a man aged 18 to 30 in good health. Some clones in this sample may be carry-over from other donors' samples.

This rearrangement joins TRBV2 to TRBJ2-5; possibly TRBD1 for D (6 bases). V lost 1 base and J lost 5, with 11 bases in between. Germline-derived CDR1 and CDR2 are SNHLY and FYNNEI. This CDR3 has 14 amino acids. The CDR3 DNA follows: TGTGCCAGCAGTGAAGACAGGGACGGGGAGACCCAGTACTTC. Its translation: CASSEDRDGETQYF.

This sequence joins TRBV30 and TRBJ2-7; 7 bases agree with TRBD1. There are 14 residues in the CDR3. Trimming at V came to 3 bases and at J to 6 bases, leaving 11 bases not matched to a gene. Looked up from germline, CDR1 is GTSNPN and CDR2 is SVGIG (reference sequence). In DNA form, the CDR3 reads TGTGCCTGGAGGAAAGTAAAAACAGGGGTCGAGCAGTACTTC. Residues: CAWRKVKTGVEQYF.

The V gene is TRBV5-6, the J gene TRBJ1-1; D remains unclear. The CDR3 loop spans 18 amino acids. Germline V gives CDR1 SGHDT, CDR2 YYEEEE. V lost 3 bases and J 0 bases, leaving 21 bases between the germline ends. CDR3 coding DNA: TGTGCCAGCAGCTGGAGGGTCTCGCTTGGGGTACTGAACACTGAAGCTTTCTTT. Translating gives CASSWRVSLGVLNTEAFF.

The rearrangement joins TRBV7-3 to TRBJ2-6; 8 nucleotides align to TRBD1. After removal of 3 bases from V and 0 bases from J, the junction contained 7 bases not matched to a gene. Germline V gene data show CDR1 as SGHTA and CDR2 as FQGTGA. This CDR3 contains 18 residues. The CDR3 region is CASSFGQGLSSGANVLTF. DNA for the CDR3: TGTGCCAGCAGCTTCGGACAGGGCCTTTCCTCTGGGGCCAACGTCCTGACTTTC.

The chain links TRBV7-8 to TRBJ2-7; 9 nucleotides agree with TRBD1. The ends lost 5 bases at V and 3 bases at J; junction bases unmatched: 5. From germline, CDR1 is SGHVS and CDR2 FQNEAQ. The CDR3 runs to 14 residues. CDR3 sequence reads: CASSPETGGYEQYF. In DNA form, the CDR3 reads TGTGCCAGCAGCCCCGAGACAGGGGGCTACGAGCAGTACTTC. Together with reference TRBV7-8 and TRBJ2-7, the CDR3 gives the full variable domain: GAGVSQSPRYKVAKRGQDVALRCDPISGHVSLFWYQQALGQGPEFLTYFQNEAQLDKSGLPSDRFFAERPEGSVSTLKIQRTQQEDSAVYLCASSPETGGYEQYFGPGTRLTVT.

This rearrangement joins TRBV4-1 to TRBJ2-1; D is tentatively TRBD1 or TRBD2 (5 bases each). The CDR3 covers 13 residues. V gave up 1 base and J gave up 9 bases, with 10 bases separating them. CDR1 is MGHRA and CDR2 is YSYEKL in the germline V gene. This chain's CDR3 is CASSQVGGSEQFF. CDR3 in DNA: TGCGCCAGCAGCCAAGTTGGGGGAAGTGAGCAGTTCTTC.

V gene TRBV4-1 combines with J gene TRBJ1-5; possibly TRBD1 for D (6 bases). The CDR3 runs 16 residues. Germline V gene sequence: CDR1 MGHRA, CDR2 YSYEKL. With 5 bases removed from V and 0 bases from J, the gap between germline ends came to 14 bases. CDR3 sequence: CASSEGTLDSNQPQHF. In DNA, the CDR3 is TGCGCCAGCAGCGAAGGGACACTAGATAGCAATCAGCCCCAGCATTTT.

The CDR3 DNA is TGCGCCAGCAGCGTAACCGGGGGCGACTATGGCTACACCTTC. Encoded protein: CASSVTGGDYGYTF. The J gene is TRBJ1-2, the V gene TRBV5-1; TRBD1 is a possible D gene (6 bases). Germline values: CDR1 SGHRS, CDR2 YFSETQ. There are 14 residues in the CDR3. V was cut by 4 bases and J by 3 bases, with 13 bases left in between.

V gene TRBV9 combines with J gene TRBJ2-1; 7 positions match TRBD1. The CDR3 covers 15 residues. CDR1 is SGDLS and CDR2 is YYNGEE in the germline V gene. The V and J ends lost 4 bases and 8 bases, in that order; junction bases with no gene match: 12. CDR3 coding DNA: TGTGCCAGCAGCTACACTCAGGGGGAATCAGATGAGCAGTTCTTC. Translation: CASSYTQGESDEQFF.

J is TRBJ2-5 and V is TRBV11-1; D not resolved. The CDR3 totals 11 residues. Germline V gene lookup returns CDR1 SGHAT and CDR2 FQDESV (reference sequence). V shed 5 bases and J shed 2 bases, with 3 bases lying between them. The CDR3 DNA reads as TGTGCCAGCAGCCGACAAGAGACCCAGTACTTC. Protein product: CASSRQETQYF.

In this sample, this clone turned up once. The J gene is TRBJ2-4, the V gene TRBV5-6; TRBD1 agrees at 9 bases. V shed 1 base and J 4 bases; nucleotides not matched to a gene: 3. The CDR3 runs to 15 residues. Germline V CDR1 and CDR2: SGHDT, YYEEEE. The CDR3 nucleotides are TGTGCCAGCAGCTTGATTGGGACAGGGAAAAACATTCAGTACTTC. It yields the protein CASSLIGTGKNIQYF.

This clone has only one observation. This rearrangement joins TRBV27 to TRBJ2-2; the match to TRBD2 covers 7 bases. Germline CDR1 and CDR2: MNHEY and SMNVEV (reference sequence). V lost 6 bases, J lost 4 bases, and 8 bases stayed unmatched. This CDR3 has 15 residues. The CDR3 DNA follows: TGTGCCAGCAGGGGCGGGAGAGCTATCACCGGGGAGCTGTTTTTT. This sequence encodes CASRGGRAITGELFF.

The V call is TRBV19, the J call TRBJ2-3; 10 nucleotides agree with TRBD2. CDR3 length: 16 residues. In germline, CDR1 is LNHDA, CDR2 SQIVND (reference sequence). After removal of 4 bases from V and 2 bases from J, the junction contained 6 bases not matched to a gene. CDR3 protein: CASSTNLAGVTDTQYF. The CDR3 DNA reads TGTGCCAGTAGTACCAATCTAGCGGGAGTCACAGATACGCAGTATTTT.

The chain combines TRBV5-6 with TRBJ2-7; TRBD2 is a possible D gene (5 bases). The CDR3 totals 13 residues. Germline-derived CDR1 and CDR2 are SGHDT and YYEEEE. Trimming shortened V by 0 bases and J by 7 bases, and 11 bases separated the two germline ends. CDR3 nucleotides: TGTGCCAGCAGCTTGGAGGAGGATACAGAGCAGTACTTC. It encodes CASSLEEDTEQYF.

V is TRBV11-2 and J is TRBJ1-2; 9 bases match TRBD1. Germline V gives CDR1 SGHAT, CDR2 FQNNGV. J gave up 4 bases and V 6 bases, and 12 bases lay outside the gene matches. This CDR3 region has 16 residues. The CDR3 here is CASRRTGVDSGYGYTF. CDR3 in DNA: TGTGCCAGCAGACGGACAGGGGTGGATTCTGGCTATGGCTACACCTTC.

This clone was observed once. The rearrangement uses TRBV28 and TRBJ2-5; 9 bases agree with TRBD1. The CDR3 consists of 15 residues. J gave up 5 bases and V 5 bases, and 9 bases lay outside the gene matches. The germline gives CDR1 MDHEN, CDR2 SYDVKM. The CDR3 sequence is CASSENRGPMETQYF. Written as DNA, the CDR3 is TGTGCCAGCAGTGAAAACAGGGGGCCTATGGAGACCCAGTACTTC.

This chain links TRBV12-5 with TRBJ2-3; weak D call: TRBD2 (5 bases). CDR1 and CDR2 from the germline V gene are LGHNT and FRNRAP. V was trimmed by 6 bases and J by 5 bases, leaving 12 bases between them. This CDR3 spans 13 amino acids. CDR3 bases: TGTGCTAGTGGCCCCAGCGGAGGAGATACGCAGTATTTT. This translates into CASGPSGGDTQYF.

The chain joins TRBV15 to TRBJ2-7, with D tentatively TRBD2 (5 bases). CDR1 LNHNV and CDR2 YYDKDF come from the germline V gene (reference sequence). The V end lost 0 bases, the J end lost 11 bases, and 14 bases lay between the germline ends. This CDR3 is built from 13 residues. In DNA form, the CDR3 reads TGTGCCACCAGCAGAGATCGGGTAGGAGCGGAGTACTTC. Translated, it gives CATSRDRVGAEYF.

The chain joins TRBV6-1 to TRBJ2-6; D tentatively fits TRBD1 or TRBD2 (5 bases each). The CDR3 consists of 14 residues. Looked up from germline, CDR1 is MNHNS and CDR2 is SASEGT. V gave up 9 bases and J gave up 0 bases, with 9 bases separating them. The CDR3: CARRGYSGANVLTF. The CDR3 DNA reads TGTGCCAGACGGGGCTACTCTGGGGCCAACGTCCTGACTTTC.

V is TRBV7-3 and J is TRBJ2-1, with 8 bases fitting TRBD1. The germline gives CDR1 SGHTA, CDR2 FQGTGA. The J segment lost 7 bases and the V segment lost 3 bases, leaving 14 bases of the junction unmatched. The CDR3 is 17 amino acids. The DNA for the CDR3 is TGTGCCAGCAGCTTTGCCCCGACAACAACAGGGGGTAATGAGCAGTTCTTC. This translates into CASSFAPTTTGGNEQFF.

Only one count was recorded for this clone. V is TRBV10-3 and J is TRBJ2-7; 9 nucleotides line up with TRBD1. This CDR3 is built from 16 residues. CDR1 and CDR2 (germline): ENHRY, SYGVKD. The trim removed 8 bases at V and 5 bases at J, leaving 16 bases unmatched. The CDR3 bases are TGTGCCATCCGTCCCAGGACACGGGACAGGGCCCACGAGCAGTACTTC. Amino acids: CAIRPRTRDRAHEQYF.

The chain links TRBV2 to TRBJ2-3; D tentatively reads TRBD1 or TRBD2 (6 bases each). Trimming pared 6 bases from V and 0 bases from J, leaving 19 bases between. CDR3 size: 17 residues. The V gene's germline CDR1 is SNHLY and CDR2 FYNNEI. For the CDR3, the DNA is TGTGCCAGCAGATATCCTCTGGGGGGCACTAGCACAGATACGCAGTATTTT. Its translation: CASRYPLGGTSTDTQYF.

The rearrangement joins TRBV11-2 to TRBJ2-7; 7 nucleotides match TRBD2. J was trimmed by 4 bases and V by 1 base; bases with no gene match: 13. Germline V CDR1 and CDR2: SGHAT, FQNNGV. The CDR3 totals 17 residues. For the CDR3, the DNA is TGTGCCAGCAGCTTAGGAGGGCTAGCGGCCGGGGTGTACGAGCAGTACTTC. Translated: CASSLGGLAAGVYEQYF.

The gene calls are TRBV4-1 and TRBJ1-4, with 7 nucleotides matching TRBD1. The CDR3 is 18 amino acids. Germline CDR1 MGHRA, CDR2 YSYEKL. J was trimmed by 0 bases and V by 2 bases; bases with no gene match: 9. The CDR3 is CASSQLPDRVSTNEKLFF. The CDR3 coding sequence is TGCGCCAGCAGCCAACTGCCCGACAGGGTATCAACTAATGAAAAACTGTTTTTT.